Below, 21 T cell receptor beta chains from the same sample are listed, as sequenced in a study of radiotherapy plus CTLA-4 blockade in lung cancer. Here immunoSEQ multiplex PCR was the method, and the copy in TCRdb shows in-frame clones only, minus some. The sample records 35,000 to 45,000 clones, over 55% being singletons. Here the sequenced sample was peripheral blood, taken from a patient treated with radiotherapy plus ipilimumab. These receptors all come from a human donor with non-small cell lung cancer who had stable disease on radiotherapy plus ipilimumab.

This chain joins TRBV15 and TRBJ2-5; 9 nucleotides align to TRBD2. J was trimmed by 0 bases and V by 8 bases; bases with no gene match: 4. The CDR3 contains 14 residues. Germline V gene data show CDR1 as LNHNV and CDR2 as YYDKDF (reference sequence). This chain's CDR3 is CATGAGGYQETQYF. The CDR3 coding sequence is TGTGCCACCGGGGCGGGGGGGTACCAAGAGACCCAGTACTTC. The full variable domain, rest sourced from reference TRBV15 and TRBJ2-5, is DAMVIQNPRYQVTQFGKPVTLSCSQTLNHNVMYWYQQKSSQAPKLLFHYYDKDFNNEADTPDNFQSRRPNTSFCFLDIRSPGLGDTAMYLCATGAGGYQETQYFGPGTRLLVL.

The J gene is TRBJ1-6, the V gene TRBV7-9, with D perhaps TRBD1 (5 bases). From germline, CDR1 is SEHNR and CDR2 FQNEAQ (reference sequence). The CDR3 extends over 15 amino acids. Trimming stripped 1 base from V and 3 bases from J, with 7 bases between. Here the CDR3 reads CASSLGQLYNSPLHF. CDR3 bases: TGTGCCAGCAGCTTAGGACAGCTCTATAATTCACCCCTCCACTTT.

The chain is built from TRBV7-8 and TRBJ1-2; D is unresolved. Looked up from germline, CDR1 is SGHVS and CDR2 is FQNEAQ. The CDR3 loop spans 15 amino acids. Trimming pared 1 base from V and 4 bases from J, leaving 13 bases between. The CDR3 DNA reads TGTGCCAGCAGCTTAGTGGCCTCAAGCGGCTATGGCTACACCTTC. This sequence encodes CASSLVASSGYGYTF. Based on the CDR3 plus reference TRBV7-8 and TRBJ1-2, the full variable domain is GAGVSQSPRYKVAKRGQDVALRCDPISGHVSLFWYQQALGQGPEFLTYFQNEAQLDKSGLPSDRFFAERPEGSVSTLKIQRTQQEDSAVYLCASSLVASSGYGYTFGSGTRLTVV.

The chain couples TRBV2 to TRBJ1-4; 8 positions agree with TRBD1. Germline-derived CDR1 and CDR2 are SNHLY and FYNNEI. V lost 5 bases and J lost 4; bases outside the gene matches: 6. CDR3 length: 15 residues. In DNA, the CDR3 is TGTGCCAGCAGTAGGGACAGGCCGATTAATGAAAAACTGTTTTTT. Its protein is CASSRDRPINEKLFF.

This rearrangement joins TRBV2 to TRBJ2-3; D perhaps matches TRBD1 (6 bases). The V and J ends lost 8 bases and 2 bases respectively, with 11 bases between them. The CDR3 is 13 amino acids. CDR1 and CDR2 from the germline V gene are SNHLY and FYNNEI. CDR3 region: CASRGQTTDTQYF. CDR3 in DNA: TGTGCCAGCCGGGGACAAACCACAGATACGCAGTATTTT.

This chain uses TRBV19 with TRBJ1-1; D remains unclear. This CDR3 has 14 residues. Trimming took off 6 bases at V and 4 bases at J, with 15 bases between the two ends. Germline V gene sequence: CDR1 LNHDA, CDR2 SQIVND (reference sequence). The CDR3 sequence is CASRTRELFTEAFF. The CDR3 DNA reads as TGTGCCAGTAGAACCCGGGAGCTTTTCACTGAAGCTTTCTTT.

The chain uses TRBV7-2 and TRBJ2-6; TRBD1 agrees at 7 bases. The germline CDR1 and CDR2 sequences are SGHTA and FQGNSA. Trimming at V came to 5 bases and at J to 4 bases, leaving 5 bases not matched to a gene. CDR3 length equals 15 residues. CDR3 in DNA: TGTGCCAGCAGCCTGACAGGGTCCGGGGCCAACGTCCTGACTTTC. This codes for CASSLTGSGANVLTF.

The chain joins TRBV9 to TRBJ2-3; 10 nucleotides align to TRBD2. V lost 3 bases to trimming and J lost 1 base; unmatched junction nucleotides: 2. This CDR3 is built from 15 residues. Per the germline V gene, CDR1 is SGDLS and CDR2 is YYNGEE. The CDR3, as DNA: TGTGCCAGCAGCGCAACTAGCGGGGGCACAGATACGCAGTATTTT. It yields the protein CASSATSGGTDTQYF.

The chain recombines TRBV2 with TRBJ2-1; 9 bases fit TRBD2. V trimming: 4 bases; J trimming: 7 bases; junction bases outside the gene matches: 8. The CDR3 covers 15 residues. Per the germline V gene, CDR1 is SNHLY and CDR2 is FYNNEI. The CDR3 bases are TGTGCCAGCAGTGCCCGGGCGGGGGGGCCAAATGAGCAGTTCTTC. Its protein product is CASSARAGGPNEQFF.

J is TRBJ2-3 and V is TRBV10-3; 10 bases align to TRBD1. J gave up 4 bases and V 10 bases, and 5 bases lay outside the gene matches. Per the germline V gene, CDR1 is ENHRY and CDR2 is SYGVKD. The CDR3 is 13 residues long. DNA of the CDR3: TGTGCCACAAAGACAGGGGGCGCAGATACGCAGTATTTT. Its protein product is CATKTGGADTQYF.

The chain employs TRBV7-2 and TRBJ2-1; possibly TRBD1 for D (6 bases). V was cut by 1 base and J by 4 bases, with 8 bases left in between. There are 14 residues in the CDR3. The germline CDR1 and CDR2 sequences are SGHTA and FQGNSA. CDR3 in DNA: TGTGCCAGCAGCTTAGGTACAGGGTACAATGAGCAGTTCTTC. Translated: CASSLGTGYNEQFF.

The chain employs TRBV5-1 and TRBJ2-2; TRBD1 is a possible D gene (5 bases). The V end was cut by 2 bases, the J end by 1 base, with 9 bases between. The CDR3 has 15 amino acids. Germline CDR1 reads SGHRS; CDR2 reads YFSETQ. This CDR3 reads CASSFGQGNTGELFF. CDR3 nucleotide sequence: TGCGCCAGCAGCTTTGGTCAGGGGAACACCGGGGAGCTGTTTTTT.

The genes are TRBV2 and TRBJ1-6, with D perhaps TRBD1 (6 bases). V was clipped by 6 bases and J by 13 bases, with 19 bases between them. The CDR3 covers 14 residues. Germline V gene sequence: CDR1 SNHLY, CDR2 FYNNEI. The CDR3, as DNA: TGTGCCAGCAGCGGCAGGGGCGGCCTTGTGCCCCTCCACTTT. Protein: CASSGRGGLVPLHF.

CDR3 in amino acids: CASSLVPGKEYEQYF. CDR3 DNA sequence: TGCGCCAGCAGCTTGGTACCAGGGAAGGAGTACGAGCAGTACTTC. V and J are TRBV5-1 and TRBJ2-7, with D possibly TRBD1 on 5 matching bases. Germline V lookup: CDR1 SGHRS, CDR2 YFSETQ. V lost 0 bases to trimming and J lost 4 bases, with 14 bases between them. This CDR3 contains 15 residues.

CDR3 in DNA: TGTGCCAGCTCGTTCGGGGGGGGCTCCTACGAGCAGTACTTC. Amino acid sequence: CASSFGGGSYEQYF. This chain links TRBV18 with TRBJ2-7, with 8 bases lining up with TRBD2. After removal of 6 bases from V and 0 bases from J, the junction contained 4 bases not matched to a gene. The length of the CDR3 is 14 residues. Germline V gene sequence: CDR1 KGHSH, CDR2 LQKENI.

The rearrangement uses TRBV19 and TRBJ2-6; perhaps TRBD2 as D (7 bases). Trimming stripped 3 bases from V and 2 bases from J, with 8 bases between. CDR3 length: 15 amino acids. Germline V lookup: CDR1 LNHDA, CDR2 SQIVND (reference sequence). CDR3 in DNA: TGTGCCAGTAGTATGGGGGGGCCTGGGGCCAACGTCCTGACTTTC. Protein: CASSMGGPGANVLTF.

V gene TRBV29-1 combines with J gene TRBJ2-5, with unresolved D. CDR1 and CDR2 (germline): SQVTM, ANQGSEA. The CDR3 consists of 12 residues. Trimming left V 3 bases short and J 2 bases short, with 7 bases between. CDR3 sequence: CSVEAVQETQYF. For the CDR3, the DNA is TGCAGCGTTGAGGCAGTACAAGAGACCCAGTACTTC.

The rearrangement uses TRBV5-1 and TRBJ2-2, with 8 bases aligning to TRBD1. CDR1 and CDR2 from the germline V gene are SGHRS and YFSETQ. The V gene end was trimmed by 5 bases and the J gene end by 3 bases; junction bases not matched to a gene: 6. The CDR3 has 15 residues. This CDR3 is CASRLAGGYTGELFF. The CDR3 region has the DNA TGCGCCAGCAGGCTTGCAGGGGGCTACACCGGGGAGCTGTTTTTT.

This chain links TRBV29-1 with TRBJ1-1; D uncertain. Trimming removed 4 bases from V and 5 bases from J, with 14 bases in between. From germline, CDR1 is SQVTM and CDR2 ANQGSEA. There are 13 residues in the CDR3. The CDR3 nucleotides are TGCAGCGTTGGGGGAGGGTTGAGGACTGAAGCTTTCTTT. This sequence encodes CSVGGGLRTEAFF.

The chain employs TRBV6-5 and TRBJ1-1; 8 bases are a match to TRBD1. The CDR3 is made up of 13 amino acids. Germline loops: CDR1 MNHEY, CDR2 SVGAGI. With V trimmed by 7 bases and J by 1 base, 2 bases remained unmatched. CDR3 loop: CASIGTGNTEAFF. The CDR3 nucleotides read TGTGCCAGCATTGGGACAGGGAACACTGAAGCTTTCTTT.

CDR3 residues: CASSQDGEGRLQETQYF. CDR3 bases: TGTGCCAGCAGCCAAGATGGGGAGGGGCGCCTCCAAGAGACCCAGTACTTC. V and J are TRBV14 and TRBJ2-5; 7 bases are a match to TRBD2. CDR1 is SGHDN, CDR2 FVKESK, per germline. This CDR3 spans 17 amino acids. The J segment lost 1 base and the V segment lost 0 bases, leaving 8 bases of the junction unmatched.